Listed here is a single T cell receptor beta chain. It has no known antigen specificity. Reads for this sample came from an Illumina HiSeq 2000. 5'RACE template switching, by which a universal primer site and unique molecular identifiers were added, was used to make TCR beta cDNA libraries. Synthesis of cDNA was primed from the TCR beta constant segment and was followed by two consecutive PCR amplification steps. The authors processed their data as follows. Reads were demultiplexed and grouped by UMI with MIGEC, and clonotypes were assembled and quantified with MiTCR. To remove erroneous sequences, TCR cDNA sequences were retained only when supported by two or more reads. The tcR package was used for downstream repertoire analysis, and clonotypes were matched across fractions by CDR3 nucleotide sequence plus V segment. VDJmatch was used to annotate antigen specificity against VDJdb, with one amino acid substitution in CDR3 permitted. Reads reprocessed by TCRdb are summarized as one entry per CDR3 protein sequence, and DNA is absent. The V and J calls reflect TCRdb's pipeline rather than the authors' work. The sample table includes hundreds of thousands of distinct CDR3 sequences. Of the sample, 3% to 4.5% is held by the ten largest clones.

The data derive from a study of T cells expressing NK-cell markers (dated by TCRdb to between 2020 and 2021). Background for the entire study: Three sorted T-cell subsets (CD3+CD56+NKG2C+, CD3+CD56+NKG2C- and CD3+CD56-NKG2C+) from fewer than 10 donors had their TCR beta-chain repertoires profiled. Of the eight sequenced donors, seven were found to be HCMV-seropositive and one was found to be HCMV-seronegative. Illumina HiSeq 2000/2500, MiSeq or NextSeq was used to sequence libraries as 2 x 150 bp reads. The eight sequenced donors were randomly selected healthy volunteers, three men and five women. Results and caveats for the whole study, not just this receptor: Those dominant clonotypes were again the most abundant among CD3+CD56-NKG2C+ cells in a few donors, at 28.3-60.1%. It remained unclear whether the expanded NKG2C-expressing T cell clones were specific for HCMV antigens. In 5 to 7 donors, the dominant CD3+CD56+NKG2C+ clonotypes ranked among the top 10 CD8+ clonotypes, making up about 1.0-7.5% of CD8+ T cells.

HCMV-specific IgG was detected in serum with a commercial ELISA kit to determine HCMV serostatus. Peripheral blood mononuclear cells were isolated from blood by Ficoll density gradient centrifugation. The CDR3, from cysteine to phenylalanine, totals 15 residues. The nucleotide record is missing. Looking up the germline V gene yields CDR1 LGHNT and CDR2 FRNRAP. The receptor comes from a man aged 18 to 29 in good health. Donor details come from another sample of the same person, matched by shared clones. Sequencing used blood T cells: a sorted CD56 or NKG2C T cell subset, CD4+ or CD8+ T cells, or bulk PBMC T cells (not recorded which). The chain couples TRBV12-5 to TRBJ1-2; checking the TCRdb D call of TRBD1 is not possible without DNA. The CDR3 amino acid sequence is: CASGSPLTGPNGYTF. Full variable domain (CDR3 extended with the reference TRBV12-5 and TRBJ1-2 proteins): DARVTQTPRHKVTEMGQEVTMRCQPILGHNTVFWYRQTMMQGLELLAYFRNRAPLDDSGMPKDRFSAEMPDATLATLKIQPSEPRDSAVYFCASGSPLTGPNGYTFGSGTRLTVV.